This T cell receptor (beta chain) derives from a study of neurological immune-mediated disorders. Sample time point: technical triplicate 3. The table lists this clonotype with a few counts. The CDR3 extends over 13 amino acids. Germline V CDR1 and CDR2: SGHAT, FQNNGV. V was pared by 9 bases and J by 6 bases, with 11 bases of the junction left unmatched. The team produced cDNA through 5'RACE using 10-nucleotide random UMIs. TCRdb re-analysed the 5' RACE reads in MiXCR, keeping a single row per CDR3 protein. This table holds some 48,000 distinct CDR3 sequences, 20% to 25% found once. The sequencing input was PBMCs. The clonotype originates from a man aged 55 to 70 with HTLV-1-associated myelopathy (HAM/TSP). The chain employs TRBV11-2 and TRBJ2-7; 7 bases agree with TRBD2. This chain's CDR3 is CASSRDYPSEQYF. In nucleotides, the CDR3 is TGTGCCAGTTCCCGGGACTACCCCAGCGAGCAGTACTTC.